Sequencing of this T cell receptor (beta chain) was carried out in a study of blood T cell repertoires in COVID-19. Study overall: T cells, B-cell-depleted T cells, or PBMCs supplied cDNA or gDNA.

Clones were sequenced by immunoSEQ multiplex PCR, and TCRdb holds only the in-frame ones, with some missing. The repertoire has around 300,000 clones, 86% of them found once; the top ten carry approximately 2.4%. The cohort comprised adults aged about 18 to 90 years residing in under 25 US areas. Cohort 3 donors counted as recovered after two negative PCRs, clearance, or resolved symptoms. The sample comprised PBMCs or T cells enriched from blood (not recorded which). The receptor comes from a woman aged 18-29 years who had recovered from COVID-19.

The CDR3 protein is CAISDPSGGVEETQYF. CDR3 DNA: TGTGCCATCAGTGACCCGAGCGGGGGGGTCGAAGAGACCCAGTACTTC. The rearrangement uses TRBV10-3 and TRBJ2-5; TRBD2 aligns across 10 bases. Trimming cost V 3 bases and J 3 bases; bases outside gene matches: 7. Per germline, CDR1 ENHRY and CDR2 SYGVKD. CDR3 length equals 16 residues.